A selection of T cell receptor beta chains follows, all from one sample in a study of blood T cell repertoires in COVID-19. TCRdb's table, derived via immunoSEQ multiplex PCR, lists solely in-frame clones and lacks some. Altogether 200,000 to 250,000 clones are present, around nine tenths being singletons, with the ten largest covering 7.2%. The source material was PBMCs or T cells enriched from blood (not recorded which). The receptor source for this set is a man under 40 in a cohort exposed to, infected with or recovered from COVID-19 (not recorded which). Each CDR3 is given with its conserved first and last residue. Fields, in order: clone size, J gene, V gene, D gene, CDR3 DNA, CDR3 protein. A D gene is named only where the DNA matches it firmly. Some rows have no size entry. The others give once, few or many, or a class for an expanded clone.

.,TRBJ2-4,TRBV2,.,TGTGCCAGCAGTGAAGCGCCCGACAAATCCTTC,CASSEAPDKSF
.,TRBJ1-2,TRBV7-2,.,TGTGCCAGCAGCTTAGGCACAGGGAATGGCTACACCTTC,CASSLGTGNGYTF
.,TRBJ2-7,TRBV28,.,TGTGCCAGCAGGGCACAGGACGGAAACTACGAGCAGTACTTC,CASRAQDGNYEQYF
.,TRBJ1-1,TRBV25-1,.,TGTGCCAGCAGTGGACTCTCCCGGGAAGCTTTCTTT,CASSGLSREAFF
.,TRBJ2-7,TRBV19,TRBD1,TGTGCCAGCCAGGGACAGGGGGCCCTATCCTACGAGCAGTACTTC,CASQGQGALSYEQYF
.,TRBJ1-2,TRBV15,.,TGTGCCACCAGCAGAGGAGCTTTACAGGACCAGGCTGGCTACACCTTC,CATSRGALQDQAGYTF
.,TRBJ2-1,TRBV19,TRBD2,TGTGCCAGTAGTATAGATGGTAATAGCGGGGCTTACAATGAGCAGTTCTTC,CASSIDGNSGAYNEQFF
once,TRBJ2-3,TRBV28,TRBD2,TGTGCCAGCAGTCAGACTAGCGGGAGTACAGATACGCAGTATTTT,CASSQTSGSTDTQYF
once,TRBJ1-2,TRBV27,TRBD1,TGTGCCAGCAGTTCCCTCCGGGACAGAGAAGTCTATGGCTACACCTTC,CASSSLRDREVYGYTF
.,TRBJ2-7,TRBV2,TRBD1,TGTGCCAGCAGTGAGGGGACAGGGTTGGAGCAGTACTTC,CASSEGTGLEQYF
.,TRBJ1-1,TRBV19,.,TGTGCCAGTACCCTAAGGGTGGGAACAGGATACACTGAAGCTTTCTTT,CASTLRVGTGYTEAFF
.,TRBJ2-1,TRBV4-1,.,TGCGCCAGCAGCCAAGATCCGTTAGGACAGCACTCCTACAATGAGCAGTTCTTC,CASSQDPLGQHSYNEQFF
.,TRBJ1-1,TRBV9,.,TGTGCCGTACGACGGGGAAACACTGAAGCTTTCTTT,CAVRRGNTEAFF
.,TRBJ1-5,TRBV27,.,TGTGCCTCAGCGGTGTTAGGGCCGGCGCAGCCCCAGCATTTT,CASAVLGPAQPQHF
.,TRBJ2-7,TRBV6-5,TRBD2,TGTGCCAGCAGTCCAGCGGGAGGCTCCTACGAGCAGTACTTC,CASSPAGGSYEQYF
once,TRBJ2-7,TRBV28,.,TGTGCCAGCAGTCCAGGGGTTCACCAGCGGCAGTACTTC,CASSPGVHQRQYF
.,TRBJ1-4,TRBV7-9,.,TGTGCTGCGGGTAATGAAAAACTGTTTTTT,CAAGNEKLFF
.,TRBJ2-1,TRBV4-2,TRBD2,TGTGCCAGCAGCCCCCTGGGAGCTAGCGGGAGGGTCCATGAGCAGTTCTTC,CASSPLGASGRVHEQFF
.,TRBJ1-1,TRBV25-1,.,TGTGCCAGCAGTGAACGGACAGCCATGAACACTGAAGCTTTCTTT,CASSERTAMNTEAFF
.,TRBJ2-1,TRBV10-2,TRBD1,TGCGCCAGCAGTCAGTACAGGGGTAACAATGAGCAGTTCTTC,CASSQYRGNNEQFF
.,TRBJ2-3,TRBV5-5,TRBD2,TGTGCCAGCAGCTTGGCCGGGAGGGCCCCAGATACGCAGTATTTT,CASSLAGRAPDTQYF
.,TRBJ1-3,TRBV28,.,TGTGCCAGCAGTGGTGCAACCAGCTCTGGAAACACCATATATTTT,CASSGATSSGNTIYF
.,TRBJ1-4,TRBV28,.,TGTGCCAGCAATCTGGACAGTAAACTGTTTTTT,CASNLDSKLFF
.,TRBJ2-1,TRBV20-1,.,TGCAGTACGACTAGATCCGAAGGGCAGTTCTTC,CSTTRSEGQFF
.,TRBJ2-1,TRBV9,.,TGTGCCAGCACCGAGGGCCCCGCGGGGAGCTCCTACAATGAGCAGTTCTTC,CASTEGPAGSSYNEQFF
.,TRBJ2-1,TRBV12-3/TRBV12-4,TRBD1,TGTGCCAACAAACAGGGGGCAGGTGAGCAGTTCTTC,CANKQGAGEQFF
.,TRBJ2-7,TRBV6-5,TRBD1,TGTGCCAGCAGTTACCACAGGGGGCCCCTTGCTGAGCAGTACTTC,CASSYHRGPLAEQYF
once,TRBJ2-1,TRBV9,TRBD1,TGTGCCAGCAGCCTGGGACAGGGGGTCTGGGAGCAGTTCTTC,CASSLGQGVWEQFF
.,TRBJ1-5,TRBV11-3,TRBD1,TGTGCCAGCAGCTACCGGGACAGGGATTCTCACCATAGCAATCAGCCCCAGCATTTT,CASSYRDRDSHHSNQPQHF
.,TRBJ2-1,TRBV28,TRBD2,TGTGCCAGCAGCCCGGGACTAGCGGGAGGCCCGGCGTTTGGGCAGTTCTTC,CASSPGLAGGPAFGQFF
.,TRBJ1-3,TRBV18,.,TGTGCCAGCTCCGAACTCGGTACGGGCTCTGGAAACACCATATATTTT,CASSELGTGSGNTIYF
.,TRBJ2-2,TRBV4-3,.,TGCGCCAGCAGCCAAGTTCAGGACACCGGGGAGCTGTTTTTT,CASSQVQDTGELFF